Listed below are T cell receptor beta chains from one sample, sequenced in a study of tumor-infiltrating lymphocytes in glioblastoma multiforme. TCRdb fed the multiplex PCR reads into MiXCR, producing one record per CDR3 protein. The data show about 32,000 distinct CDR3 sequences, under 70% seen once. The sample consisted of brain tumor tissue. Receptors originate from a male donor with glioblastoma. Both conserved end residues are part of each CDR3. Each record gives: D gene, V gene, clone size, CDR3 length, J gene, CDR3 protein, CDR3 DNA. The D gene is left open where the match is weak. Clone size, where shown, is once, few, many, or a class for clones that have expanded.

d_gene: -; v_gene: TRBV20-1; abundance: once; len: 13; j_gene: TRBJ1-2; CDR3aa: CRAPGRGGYGYTF; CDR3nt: TGCAGGGCCCCGGGGAGGGGAGGCTATGGTTACACCTTC
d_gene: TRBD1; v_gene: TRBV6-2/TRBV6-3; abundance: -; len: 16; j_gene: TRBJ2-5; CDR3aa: CASNSTGQDMEETQYF; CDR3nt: TGTGCCAGCAATTCGACGGGACAGGACATGGAGGAGACCCAGTACTTC
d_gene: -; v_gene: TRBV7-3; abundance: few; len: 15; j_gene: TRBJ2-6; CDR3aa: CASSPLLSGANVLTF; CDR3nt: TGTGCCAGCAGCCCCCTTTTGTCTGGGGCCAACGTCCTGACTTTC
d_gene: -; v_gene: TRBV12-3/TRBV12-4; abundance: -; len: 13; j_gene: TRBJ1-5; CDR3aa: CASSWAENQLQHF; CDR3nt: TGTGCCAGCAGCTGGGCAGAGAATCAGCTCCAGCATTTT
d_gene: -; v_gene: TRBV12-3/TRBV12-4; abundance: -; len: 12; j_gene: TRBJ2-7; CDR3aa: CASSFRVCEQYF; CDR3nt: TGTGCCAGCAGTTTTAGGGTTTGTGAGCAGTACTTC
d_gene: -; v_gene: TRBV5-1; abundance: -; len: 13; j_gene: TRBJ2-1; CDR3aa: CASSAGHYNEQFF; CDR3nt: TGCGCCAGCAGCGCGGGACATTACAATGAGCAGTTCTTC
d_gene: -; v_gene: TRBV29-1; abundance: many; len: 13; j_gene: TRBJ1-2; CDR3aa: CSAFLGGVSGYTF; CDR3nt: TGCAGCGCGTTCCTTGGGGGCGTTTCCGGCTACACCTTC
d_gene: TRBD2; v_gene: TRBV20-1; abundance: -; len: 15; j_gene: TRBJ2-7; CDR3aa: CSARVGGRGLGEHYF; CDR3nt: TGCAGTGCTAGAGTTGGCGGGAGGGGTTTGGGGGAGCATTACTTC
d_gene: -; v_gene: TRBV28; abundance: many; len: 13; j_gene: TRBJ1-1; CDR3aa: CASIRQSNTEAFF; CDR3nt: TGTGCCAGCATTAGACAGTCGAACACTGAAGCTTTCTTT
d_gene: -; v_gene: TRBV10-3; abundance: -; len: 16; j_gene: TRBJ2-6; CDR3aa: CAINPGILSGANVLTF; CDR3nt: TGTGCCATCAATCCCGGGATTCTCTCTGGGGCCAACGTCCTGACTTTC
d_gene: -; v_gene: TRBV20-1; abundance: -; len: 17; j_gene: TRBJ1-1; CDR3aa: CSPLDVSRSSGDTEAFF; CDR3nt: TGCAGTCCGCTAGATGTCAGCAGGAGCTCTGGGGACACTGAAGCTTTCTTT